The rows below give T cell receptor beta chains drawn from one sample of a study of T-cell reconstitution after alpha-beta-depleted transplantation in children. TCRdb recomputed calls from the PCR reads with MiXCR, one row per CDR3 protein. Seen here are over 150,000 distinct CDR3 sequences, 13% to 15% observed once, and the top ten hold approximately 13%. The sequencing used PBMCs from the stem cell graft donor, collected from the stem cell graft. The source is a human donor who donated a stem cell graft to a child with acute lymphoblastic leukemia. The CDR3 runs from the conserved cysteine through the conserved F or W. A D gene is named only where the DNA matches it firmly. Clone size, where shown, is once, few, many, or a class for clones that have expanded.

v_gene: TRBV5-1; abundance: many; d_gene: NA; j_gene: TRBJ2-7; CDR3nt: TGCGCCAGCAGCTTGGAGGACGAGCAGTACTTC; CDR3aa: CASSLEDEQYF
v_gene: TRBV10-1; abundance: many; d_gene: NA; j_gene: TRBJ2-7; CDR3nt: TGCGCCAGCAGGGAAAGGATTTCCAGCTCCTACGAGCAGTACTTC; CDR3aa: CASRERISSSYEQYF
v_gene: TRBV20-1; abundance: many; d_gene: NA; j_gene: TRBJ2-5; CDR3nt: TGCAGTGCTAGCATGGCCGGAACGATGTTGAAGACCCAGTACTTC; CDR3aa: CSASMAGTMLKTQYF
v_gene: TRBV20-1; abundance: many; d_gene: TRBD2; j_gene: TRBJ2-5; CDR3nt: TGCAGTGCTAGTCGGACTAGCGGGAGGGTGGAGACCCAGTACTTC; CDR3aa: CSASRTSGRVETQYF
v_gene: TRBV28; abundance: many; d_gene: TRBD2; j_gene: TRBJ2-7; CDR3nt: TGTGCCAGCAGTTCCCCAAGGACTAGCGGGAGTAGGTACGAGCAGTACTTC; CDR3aa: CASSSPRTSGSRYEQYF
v_gene: TRBV29-1; abundance: NA; d_gene: TRBD1; j_gene: TRBJ1-2; CDR3nt: TGCAGCGTCGCTTCGCCGGGACAGGGGTTGATTGGCTACACCTTC; CDR3aa: CSVASPGQGLIGYTF
v_gene: TRBV12-3/TRBV12-4; abundance: many; d_gene: TRBD2; j_gene: TRBJ2-2; CDR3nt: TGTGCCAGCAGTTTAAGGGTCGTGGGTCTAGCGGGAGCCACCGGGGAGCTGTTTTTT; CDR3aa: CASSLRVVGLAGATGELFF
v_gene: TRBV15; abundance: many; d_gene: NA; j_gene: TRBJ2-7; CDR3nt: TGTGCCACCAGCAGAGATGACGTGAACCACGAGCAGTACTTC; CDR3aa: CATSRDDVNHEQYF
v_gene: TRBV27; abundance: many; d_gene: NA; j_gene: TRBJ1-1; CDR3nt: TGTGCCAGCGCACCGGGACGATCCGGTGAAGCTTTCTTT; CDR3aa: CASAPGRSGEAFF
v_gene: TRBV4-2; abundance: NA; d_gene: NA; j_gene: TRBJ2-3; CDR3nt: TGTGCCAGCAGTCCGGGGGTGGCAGGCGTCACAGATACGCAGTATTTT; CDR3aa: CASSPGVAGVTDTQYF
v_gene: TRBV20-1; abundance: NA; d_gene: NA; j_gene: TRBJ2-5; CDR3nt: TGCAGTGCTAGAGATGATTCGGGTCGGGAGACCCAGTACTTC; CDR3aa: CSARDDSGRETQYF
v_gene: TRBV5-4; abundance: NA; d_gene: NA; j_gene: TRBJ2-6; CDR3nt: TGTGCCAGCAGCTTGGAATGGGACGGAGGCCGCTCTGGGGCCAACGTCCTGACTTTC; CDR3aa: CASSLEWDGGRSGANVLTF
v_gene: TRBV5-1; abundance: many; d_gene: TRBD2; j_gene: TRBJ2-7; CDR3nt: TGCGCCAGCAGCTCCCTGGGAAGCGGGAGGATAAGGACCTACGAGCAGTACTTC; CDR3aa: CASSSLGSGRIRTYEQYF
v_gene: TRBV5-1; abundance: many; d_gene: NA; j_gene: TRBJ2-3; CDR3nt: TGCGCCAGCAGCGGTCTCGAGTTGGGGTCAGATACGCAGTATTTT; CDR3aa: CASSGLELGSDTQYF
v_gene: TRBV3-1; abundance: many; d_gene: NA; j_gene: TRBJ1-6; CDR3nt: TGTGCCAGCAGCCTACAGGGTAATTCACCCCTCCACTTT; CDR3aa: CASSLQGNSPLHF
v_gene: TRBV12-3/TRBV12-4; abundance: many; d_gene: NA; j_gene: TRBJ2-7; CDR3nt: TGTGCCAGCAGTTTAGCGTCACTAGCTTCCTACGAGCAGTACTTC; CDR3aa: CASSLASLASYEQYF
v_gene: TRBV10-3; abundance: many; d_gene: NA; j_gene: TRBJ1-1; CDR3nt: TGTGCCATCAGTGCTTCAGGGGAGGCGACTGAAGCTTTCTTT; CDR3aa: CAISASGEATEAFF
v_gene: TRBV18; abundance: NA; d_gene: TRBD2; j_gene: TRBJ2-1; CDR3nt: TGTGCCAGCTCACCGGAAGCGGGAAACAATGAGCAGTTCTTC; CDR3aa: CASSPEAGNNEQFF
v_gene: TRBV7-8; abundance: many; d_gene: NA; j_gene: TRBJ2-5; CDR3nt: TGTGCCAGCAGCCCTCGGCGAGCCTTAGGCGGGACCCAGTACTTC; CDR3aa: CASSPRRALGGTQYF
v_gene: TRBV7-2; abundance: few; d_gene: TRBD2; j_gene: TRBJ2-7; CDR3nt: TGTGCCAGCAGCTCCCGACTAGCGGGGCCCTACGAGCAGTACTTC; CDR3aa: CASSSRLAGPYEQYF
v_gene: TRBV5-1; abundance: NA; d_gene: TRBD2; j_gene: TRBJ2-3; CDR3nt: TGCGCCAGCCTACAGGGACTAGCGGGAGTAGACCCAGATACGCAGTATTTT; CDR3aa: CASLQGLAGVDPDTQYF
v_gene: TRBV10-1; abundance: NA; d_gene: NA; j_gene: TRBJ1-2; CDR3nt: TGCGCCAGCAGTGAGTCCGGGAGCTATGGCTACACCTTC; CDR3aa: CASSESGSYGYTF
v_gene: TRBV15; abundance: few; d_gene: NA; j_gene: TRBJ1-5; CDR3nt: TGTGCCACCAGCAGTAACCGGCCTCAGCCCCAGCATTTT; CDR3aa: CATSSNRPQPQHF
v_gene: TRBV7-9; abundance: NA; d_gene: NA; j_gene: TRBJ1-1; CDR3nt: TGTGCCAGCAGCTTAGGCAGTAGCACTGAAGCTTTCTTT; CDR3aa: CASSLGSSTEAFF
v_gene: TRBV4-1; abundance: many; d_gene: TRBD2; j_gene: TRBJ2-1; CDR3nt: TGCGCCAGCAGCCAAGATAATAACGACCTAGCGGGAGTGGGAAATGAGCAGTTCTTC; CDR3aa: CASSQDNNDLAGVGNEQFF
v_gene: TRBV29-1; abundance: few; d_gene: NA; j_gene: TRBJ2-1; CDR3nt: TGCAGCGCTGACCGGGCGGGATTCAATGAGCAGTTCTTC; CDR3aa: CSADRAGFNEQFF
v_gene: TRBV20-1; abundance: many; d_gene: NA; j_gene: TRBJ2-7; CDR3nt: TGCAGTGCTAGCGGGACCTACGAGCAGTACTTC; CDR3aa: CSASGTYEQYF
v_gene: TRBV20-1; abundance: many; d_gene: TRBD1; j_gene: TRBJ2-7; CDR3nt: TGCAGTGCTGAAAACAGGGGAAGGGGCGAGCAGTACTTC; CDR3aa: CSAENRGRGEQYF
v_gene: TRBV5-1; abundance: few; d_gene: NA; j_gene: TRBJ1-2; CDR3nt: TGCGCCAGCCGATCTCGACAGGAGTCCTATGGCTACACCTTC; CDR3aa: CASRSRQESYGYTF
v_gene: TRBV3-1; abundance: NA; d_gene: NA; j_gene: TRBJ2-1; CDR3nt: TGTGCCAGCAGCCAAGAGGGCGGAGAGCAGTTCTTC; CDR3aa: CASSQEGGEQFF
v_gene: TRBV29-1; abundance: few; d_gene: NA; j_gene: TRBJ2-3; CDR3nt: TGCAGCGTTGAAGATCAAAGCGTAGATACGCAGTATTTT; CDR3aa: CSVEDQSVDTQYF
v_gene: TRBV27; abundance: many; d_gene: NA; j_gene: TRBJ1-5; CDR3nt: TGTGCCAGCACCCCGGGAGGGATCAATCAGCCCCAGCATTTT; CDR3aa: CASTPGGINQPQHF
v_gene: TRBV7-8; abundance: many; d_gene: NA; j_gene: TRBJ2-7; CDR3nt: TGTGCCAGCAGCTTACTGGGGGCCTCCAACTACGAGCAGTACTTC; CDR3aa: CASSLLGASNYEQYF
v_gene: TRBV29-1; abundance: few; d_gene: NA; j_gene: TRBJ2-2; CDR3nt: TGCAGCGCCCGACGGTTCGAGGGCGGGGAGCTGTTTTTT; CDR3aa: CSARRFEGGELFF
v_gene: TRBV24-1; abundance: many; d_gene: NA; j_gene: TRBJ2-3; CDR3nt: TGTGCCACCAGTGACCTGACTGGAGACACAGATACGCAGTATTTT; CDR3aa: CATSDLTGDTDTQYF
v_gene: TRBV5-6; abundance: NA; d_gene: TRBD2; j_gene: TRBJ2-7; CDR3nt: TGTGCCAGCAGCTTTGGGACTAGCTGGGAGCAGTACTTC; CDR3aa: CASSFGTSWEQYF
v_gene: TRBV5-1; abundance: many; d_gene: TRBD1; j_gene: TRBJ1-2; CDR3nt: TGCGCCAGCAGCTCGAAAGACAGGGATTCTAACTATGGCTACACCTTC; CDR3aa: CASSSKDRDSNYGYTF
v_gene: TRBV27; abundance: many; d_gene: TRBD1; j_gene: TRBJ1-2; CDR3nt: TGTGCCAGCAGTGACGACAGGGGGCTACCTAACTATGGCTACACCTTC; CDR3aa: CASSDDRGLPNYGYTF
v_gene: TRBV6-5; abundance: NA; d_gene: TRBD1; j_gene: TRBJ1-2; CDR3nt: TGTGCCAGCAGTTACTCGAGGACAGGGGGACTCTCCTATGGCTACACCTTC; CDR3aa: CASSYSRTGGLSYGYTF
v_gene: TRBV20-1; abundance: NA; d_gene: NA; j_gene: TRBJ2-3; CDR3nt: TGCAGTGCTAGAGCTTTTGGCGGCAGCACAGATACGCAGTATTTT; CDR3aa: CSARAFGGSTDTQYF
v_gene: TRBV6-6; abundance: NA; d_gene: TRBD1; j_gene: TRBJ1-1; CDR3nt: TGTGCCAGCAGCCTTTACAGGGGACGGAACACTGAAGCTTTCTTT; CDR3aa: CASSLYRGRNTEAFF
v_gene: TRBV7-6; abundance: NA; d_gene: TRBD1; j_gene: TRBJ2-7; CDR3nt: TGTGCCAGCAGCTCGACAGGGGGCCAATACGAGCAGTACTTC; CDR3aa: CASSSTGGQYEQYF
v_gene: TRBV5-1; abundance: many; d_gene: TRBD1; j_gene: TRBJ2-3; CDR3nt: TGCGCCAGCAGCTACTACAGGGGGTACACAGATACGCAGTATTTT; CDR3aa: CASSYYRGYTDTQYF
v_gene: TRBV12-3/TRBV12-4; abundance: few; d_gene: NA; j_gene: TRBJ2-3; CDR3nt: TGTGCCAGCAGTTTGGGACGGCCCACAGATACGCAGTATTTT; CDR3aa: CASSLGRPTDTQYF
v_gene: TRBV29-1; abundance: many; d_gene: NA; j_gene: TRBJ2-5; CDR3nt: TGCAGCGTTGTACGGGGTAGCGGATCACAAGAGACCCAGTACTTC; CDR3aa: CSVVRGSGSQETQYF
v_gene: TRBV6-5; abundance: NA; d_gene: NA; j_gene: TRBJ2-1; CDR3nt: TGTGCCAGCAGCCGTACCGTTATCGGGCCAAATGAGCAGTTCTTC; CDR3aa: CASSRTVIGPNEQFF
v_gene: TRBV5-1; abundance: many; d_gene: TRBD2; j_gene: TRBJ2-2; CDR3nt: TGCGCCAGCAGGCCGACTAGCGGATTGAACACCGGGGAGCTGTTTTTT; CDR3aa: CASRPTSGLNTGELFF
v_gene: TRBV24-1; abundance: NA; d_gene: NA; j_gene: TRBJ2-3; CDR3nt: TGTGCCACCAGTGATCCTCGGAACGTCCTTAATACGCAGTATTTT; CDR3aa: CATSDPRNVLNTQYF
v_gene: TRBV25-1; abundance: many; d_gene: NA; j_gene: TRBJ1-1; CDR3nt: TGTGCCAGCAGAGATCCAAACACTGAAGCTTTCTTT; CDR3aa: CASRDPNTEAFF
v_gene: TRBV5-1; abundance: NA; d_gene: NA; j_gene: TRBJ2-2; CDR3nt: TGCGTCAGCAGCTTGCTGGCAGGGGAGCTGTTTTTT; CDR3aa: CVSSLLAGELFF
v_gene: TRBV12-3/TRBV12-4; abundance: many; d_gene: NA; j_gene: TRBJ2-5; CDR3nt: TGTGCCAGCAGTTTACATCGGGGTAAAGAGACCCAGTACTTC; CDR3aa: CASSLHRGKETQYF
v_gene: TRBV11-3; abundance: NA; d_gene: TRBD2; j_gene: TRBJ2-2; CDR3nt: TGTGCCAGCAGCTCCTTGGCGGGAGTAGGCGGGGAGCTGTTTTTT; CDR3aa: CASSSLAGVGGELFF
v_gene: TRBV7-8; abundance: many; d_gene: NA; j_gene: TRBJ1-3; CDR3nt: TGTGCCAGCAGCTTCTACCGAGGGGCAGGACGATTCTCTGGAAACACCATATATTTT; CDR3aa: CASSFYRGAGRFSGNTIYF
v_gene: TRBV12-3/TRBV12-4; abundance: many; d_gene: NA; j_gene: TRBJ2-3; CDR3nt: TGTGCCAGCAGTTTATTAGGCCTTAGCACAGATACGCAGTATTTT; CDR3aa: CASSLLGLSTDTQYF
v_gene: TRBV20-1; abundance: NA; d_gene: NA; j_gene: TRBJ2-7; CDR3nt: TGCAGTGCCAAAGGGACTTCAGAAGAGCAGTACTTC; CDR3aa: CSAKGTSEEQYF
v_gene: TRBV6-1; abundance: NA; d_gene: NA; j_gene: TRBJ1-1; CDR3nt: TGTGCCAGCAGACCTGTGAGGCGGACTGAAGCTTTCTTT; CDR3aa: CASRPVRRTEAFF
v_gene: TRBV7-8; abundance: many; d_gene: TRBD2; j_gene: TRBJ2-5; CDR3nt: TGTGCCAGCAGCCGTCAGGGACTAGGGGAGACCCAGTACTTC; CDR3aa: CASSRQGLGETQYF
v_gene: TRBV29-1; abundance: many; d_gene: NA; j_gene: TRBJ2-2; CDR3nt: TGCAGCGCTTTAGGGGCCGCCGGGGAGCTGTTTTTT; CDR3aa: CSALGAAGELFF
v_gene: TRBV7-9; abundance: many; d_gene: NA; j_gene: TRBJ2-3; CDR3nt: TGTGCCAGCCTGCAGGGGTACACAGATACGCAGTATTTT; CDR3aa: CASLQGYTDTQYF